Listed here is a single T cell receptor beta chain. Antigen: not known. V was trimmed by 3 bases and J by 4 bases, leaving 15 bases between them. Germline CDR1 is SGHDN and CDR2 is FVKESK. The length of the CDR3 is 15 residues. This sample is part of a study of cytomegalovirus exposure and HLA in healthy donors. Study overall: In a later analysis, it was reported that the roughly 120 validation repertoires had been produced on the same platform as the 500 to 750 repertoires belonging to the first cohort. General observations from the study: The study designated 164 TCR beta chains cytomegalovirus-associated.

Assay used: immunoSEQ multiplex PCR; TCRdb lists only in-frame clones, some missing. The table includes fewer than 80,000 clones, 96% detected once. The sample consisted of PBMCs. J is TRBJ2-5 and V is TRBV14; D is perhaps TRBD2 (5 bases). This receptor was obtained from a woman between 18 and 30 years old in good health and CMV-seropositive. CDR3 sequence: CASSQSLARGETQYF. The CDR3 region has the DNA TGTGCCAGCAGCCAGAGTCTAGCTCGGGGAGAGACCCAGTACTTC.